This T cell receptor beta chain was found in a study of breast tumors, draining lymph nodes, adjacent tissues. Study-level findings and limits: Tumor repertoires ranked between lymph nodes and nontumor tissue in diversity, with V and J gene preferences. Compared with basal-like, luminal-like tumors shared significantly more repertoire with nontumor tissue. Data fit most tumor T cells coming from lymph node, expanding in tumor. That most tumor T cells come from lymph nodes remained unproven.

This clonotype has ten or more counts. As yet, its antigen is unknown. Each CDR3 protein gets one entry after TCRdb re-called the multiplex PCR reads with MiXCR. The sample has about 180,000 distinct CDR3 sequences, about 33% seen once. This CDR3 contains 16 residues. J was trimmed by 3 bases and V by 5 bases; bases with no gene match: 9. In germline, CDR1 is SGHTA, CDR2 FQGNSA. Samples came from axillary lymph nodes draining the breast cancer. The sequence derives from a female donor with breast cancer. Some clones in this sample may be carry-over from other donors' samples. The sample consisted of axillary lymph node tissue. The chain is built from TRBV7-2 and TRBJ1-5; TRBD1 aligns across 8 bases. For the CDR3, the DNA is TGTGCCAGCAGCGCGAAGACAGGGGTATTCAATCAGCCCCAGCATTTT. Residues: CASSAKTGVFNQPQHF.